A selection of T cell receptor beta chains follows, all from one sample in a study of T cells in Graves' hyperthyroidism and ophthalmopathy. MiXCR, applied by TCRdb to the multiplex PCR reads, yields one record per CDR3 protein. The sample carries under 350,000 distinct CDR3 sequences, roughly an eighth recorded once. The source material was blood. The receptor set was obtained from a woman in her 40s with Graves' ophthalmopathy. CDR3s include the opening cysteine and the closing phenylalanine or tryptophan. D genes are given only for firm matches. Size is stated for part of the rows, as once, few or many counts, or as a class when the clone is expanded.

TRBV13	TRBJ1-1	.	.	TGTGCCAGCAGCTTAGGCTGGGGGGGGGGCGCGGGCACTGAAGCTTTCTTT	CASSLGWGGGAGTEAFF
TRBV5-8	TRBJ2-2	.	.	TGTGCCAGCAGCTTGGCCGAAGCGGTGGTGAACACCGGGGAGCTGTTTTTT	CASSLAEAVVNTGELFF
TRBV6-1	TRBJ2-3	TRBD1	many	TGTGCCAGCAGTGGCGGGACAGGGAACACAGATACGCAGTATTTT	CASSGGTGNTDTQYF
TRBV11-2	TRBJ2-3	TRBD2	many	TGTGCCAGCAGCTTGGGACTAGCGGGAGATACGCAGTATTTT	CASSLGLAGDTQYF
TRBV5-6	TRBJ1-5	TRBD1	few	TGTGCCAGCAGCCAGAACAGGGGGCCAAATCAGCCCCAGCATTTT	CASSQNRGPNQPQHF
TRBV20-1	TRBJ2-7	.	.	TGCAGTGCTAGAGGTCGCGACGAGCAGTACTTC	CSARGRDEQYF
TRBV28	TRBJ1-1	.	many	TGTGCCAGCAGCTTGAAAGTGAACACTGAAGCTTTCTTT	CASSLKVNTEAFF
TRBV12-3/TRBV12-4	TRBJ2-2	.	.	TGTGCCAGCAGTTTTTGGGGGGCCGGCACCGGGGAGCTGTTTTTT	CASSFWGAGTGELFF
TRBV12-5	TRBJ2-2	.	few	TGTGCTAGTGGTTTCTTTGGCACCGGGGAGCTGTTTTTT	CASGFFGTGELFF
TRBV20-1	TRBJ2-7	TRBD2	many	TGCAGTGCTAGAGATTTAACTAGCGGGAGCTACGAGCAGTACTTC	CSARDLTSGSYEQYF
TRBV11-2	TRBJ2-2	TRBD1	many	TGTGCCAGCAGGCCGGGCAGGGGGTCGGTCGCCGGGGAGCTGTTTTTT	CASRPGRGSVAGELFF
TRBV12-3/TRBV12-4	TRBJ1-6	.	many	TGTGCCAGCAGTCCGGCCGGGGCTGGGAATTCACCCCTCCACTTT	CASSPAGAGNSPLHF
TRBV9	TRBJ1-1	.	many	TGTGCCAGCAGCGTAGTCTCAGCTTGGAACACTGAAGCTTTCTTT	CASSVVSAWNTEAFF
TRBV11-2	TRBJ2-7	TRBD2	few	TGTGCCAGCAGCCCCAGGCAGACACAGGGGCTCGGGCTAGCGGGAGTCTCCCACGAGCAGTACTTC	CASSPRQTQGLGLAGVSHEQYF
TRBV7-8	TRBJ1-1	.	many	TGTGCCAGCAGCCCATGGGGGGATAACACTGAAGCTTTCTTT	CASSPWGDNTEAFF
TRBV11-2	TRBJ2-5	.	many	TGTGCCAGCAGCTTAGGCAACCGGGAGACCCAGTACTTC	CASSLGNRETQYF
TRBV10-2	TRBJ2-1	.	.	TGCGCCAGCAACTTACTAGCCGGGGAGCAGTTCTTC	CASNLLAGEQFF
TRBV6-1	TRBJ2-5	.	.	TGTGCCACATCCAGCAGGGAGGACCAGTACTTC	CATSSREDQYF
TRBV7-2	TRBJ2-5	TRBD2	many	TGTGCCAGCAGCTTATTGGCAAGGCCTAGCGGGGGCGTACAAGAGACCCAGTACTTC	CASSLLARPSGGVQETQYF
TRBV6-1	TRBJ1-2	TRBD1	many	TGTGCCAGCAGTCGTACATTTTCAGGGGGCCTCTATGGCTACACCTTC	CASSRTFSGGLYGYTF
TRBV2	TRBJ2-7	.	many	TGTGCCAGCAGGCCGGGACAACGCTCCGAGCAGTACTTC	CASRPGQRSEQYF
TRBV7-8	TRBJ1-1	.	many	TGTGCCAGCAGCTTAAGGGTGGGATACACTGAAGCTTTCTTT	CASSLRVGYTEAFF
TRBV5-1	TRBJ1-2	.	many	TGCGCCAGCAGCTTGAACAGGTTAGGCTCCCAGAAGAGGGGCTACACCTTC	CASSLNRLGSQKRGYTF
TRBV20-1	TRBJ2-1	.	few	TGCAGTGCTAGAGATTTCCGGGCGGACAATGAGCAGTTCTTC	CSARDFRADNEQFF
TRBV6-1	TRBJ1-2	.	many	TGTGCCAGCGGGGGGATAAACGAGGGGGAACATGGCTACACCTTC	CASGGINEGEHGYTF
TRBV12-5	TRBJ2-2	TRBD1	many	TGTGCTAGTGGTCCGGGACAGGGGACCGGGGAGCTGTTTTTT	CASGPGQGTGELFF
TRBV28	TRBJ2-3	TRBD2	many	TGTGCCAGCAGTTGGACTGGACTAGCGGGTAATTCATACACGCAGTATTTT	CASSWTGLAGNSYTQYF
TRBV6-2/TRBV6-3	TRBJ2-2	.	.	TGTGCCAGCAGTTACTCGGCCGGCGTGCTGTTTTTT	CASSYSAGVLFF
TRBV6-6	TRBJ2-4	TRBD1	many	TGTGCCAGCAGTTACGGCCAGGGGGAAAACATTCAGTACTTC	CASSYGQGENIQYF
TRBV4-1	TRBJ1-5	.	.	TGCGCCAGCGCCCAATTTGGGCTAGGCAATCAGCCCCAGCATTTT	CASAQFGLGNQPQHF
TRBV10-3	TRBJ2-6	TRBD1	.	TGTGCCATCACCGACAGGGCTGGGGCCAACGTCCTGACTTTC	CAITDRAGANVLTF
TRBV2	TRBJ2-5	TRBD1	few	TGTGCCAGCACTGGGCAGGGGGCGAGGGAGACCCAGTACTTC	CASTGQGARETQYF
TRBV20-1	TRBJ1-6	.	.	TGCAGTGCTAGGATAAGCAGCTCCTATAATTCACCCCTCCACTTT	CSARISSSYNSPLHF